This entry lists 5 T cell receptor beta chains sequenced from one sample in a study of control samples from healthy donors and cancer patients. Measured with immunoSEQ multiplex PCR; TCRdb has only the in-frame clones, and not every one. This sample has under 300,000 clones; approximately 80% occur once, and the top ten carry about an eighth. Sequencing used PBMCs. These TCRs come from a woman in her fifties or sixties with lung cancer.

The rearrangement uses TRBV7-3 and TRBJ2-1; perhaps TRBD2 as D (6 bases). V lost 5 bases and J lost 6, with 17 bases in between. The CDR3 runs 15 residues. In germline, CDR1 is SGHTA, CDR2 FQGTGA. CDR3 region: CASSPSLTRGNEQFF. CDR3 sequence (DNA): TGTGCCAGCAGCCCCTCCCTGACTAGAGGCAATGAGCAGTTCTTC.

The chain carries TRBV2 and TRBJ1-1, with D possibly matching TRBD1 (5 bases). Germline values: CDR1 SNHLY, CDR2 FYNNEI. Trimming left V 4 bases short and J 4 bases short, with 16 bases between. CDR3 size: 15 residues. This CDR3 is CASSVDGGGGTEAFF. CDR3 nucleotide sequence: TGTGCCAGCAGTGTAGATGGGGGGGGTGGCACTGAAGCTTTCTTT.

In its sample, this clone was seen many times. The CDR3 sequence is CASSSSGGADGKLFF. The CDR3 nucleotides are TGTGCCAGTAGTTCCTCAGGGGGCGCGGATGGAAAACTGTTTTTT. The V gene is TRBV19, the J gene TRBJ1-4; 8 nucleotides align to TRBD1. The germline gives CDR1 LNHDA, CDR2 SQIVND (reference sequence). Trimming at V came to 5 bases and at J to 10 bases, leaving 12 bases not matched to a gene. CDR3 length: 15 amino acids.

The chain carries TRBV5-4 and TRBJ2-2, with 7 bases that match TRBD2. Germline V lookup: CDR1 SGHNT, CDR2 YYREEE (reference sequence). The CDR3 spans 15 residues. The V and J ends lost 5 bases and 6 bases, in that order; junction bases with no gene match: 10. DNA for the CDR3: TGTGCCAGCAGTGGAATGGGGAGGGAAGCCGGGGAGCTGTTTTTT. Protein: CASSGMGREAGELFF.

V gene TRBV29-1 combines with J gene TRBJ1-4; maybe TRBD1 (5 bases). Trimming left V 2 bases short and J 7 bases short, with 11 bases between. The CDR3 is 13 residues long. CDR1 and CDR2 (germline): SQVTM, ANQGSEA. The CDR3 protein is CSVETQGREKLFF. CDR3 nucleotide sequence: TGCAGCGTTGAAACCCAGGGACGTGAAAAACTGTTTTTT. The full variable domain, with the rest looked up from reference TRBV29-1 and TRBJ1-4, is SAVISQKPSRDICQRGTSLTIQCQVDSQVTMMFWYRQQPGQSLTLIATANQGSEATYESGFVIDKFPISRPNLTFSTLTVSNMSPEDSSIYLCSVETQGREKLFFGSGTQLSVL.